These T cell receptor beta chains were read from a single sample in a study of blood T cells in healthy people across ages. MiXCR was run by TCRdb on the 5' RACE reads, yielding one entry per CDR3 protein. The sample contains roughly 1 million distinct CDR3 sequences, roughly a quarter of which appear only once. These data also featured in a second study, about T cells of mothers and their children.

The sample taken for sequencing was blood. The receptors here all came from a girl between 2 and 10 years old in good health. The CDR3 runs from the conserved cysteine through the conserved F or W. D genes are given only for firm matches. Clone size, where shown, is once, few, many, or a class for clones that have expanded.

CDR3nt: TGTGCCAGCAGTCGCCAAGGTAGAAGACGTCGTTCCTACGAGCAGTACTTC
CDR3aa: CASSRQGRRRRSYEQYF
j_gene: TRBJ2-7
abundance: few
v_gene: TRBV27
d_gene: -

CDR3nt: TGTGCCAGTAACCGGCGGACAGACTCACAAGAGACCCAGTACTTC
CDR3aa: CASNRRTDSQETQYF
j_gene: TRBJ2-5
abundance: -
v_gene: TRBV3-1
d_gene: -

CDR3nt: TGTGCCAGCAGTCTTCTATACACTGAAGCTTTCTTT
CDR3aa: CASSLLYTEAFF
j_gene: TRBJ1-1
abundance: many
v_gene: TRBV5-6
d_gene: -

CDR3nt: TGCGCCAGCAGCCAAGAGTCGGCCGGGGAGCTGTTTTTT
CDR3aa: CASSQESAGELFF
j_gene: TRBJ2-2
abundance: few
v_gene: TRBV4-1
d_gene: -

CDR3nt: TGTGCCAGCAGTTTAGTGGCAGAACCATCAGCCCAGCATTTT
CDR3aa: CASSLVAEPSAQHF
j_gene: TRBJ1-5
abundance: -
v_gene: TRBV28
d_gene: -

CDR3nt: TGCGCCAGCAGCCAAGGTCGGGCCAGACTCAGCAATCAGCCCCAGCATTTT
CDR3aa: CASSQGRARLSNQPQHF
j_gene: TRBJ1-5
abundance: few
v_gene: TRBV4-3
d_gene: -

CDR3nt: TGTGCCAGCTTTGGGGGGTTATACAATGAGCGGTTCTTC
CDR3aa: CASFGGLYNERFF
j_gene: TRBJ2-5
abundance: -
v_gene: TRBV6-1
d_gene: -

CDR3nt: TGTGCCAGCAGCTTAGGACTAGCGGGGGTATCTGAGACCCAGTACTTC
CDR3aa: CASSLGLAGVSETQYF
j_gene: TRBJ2-5
abundance: -
v_gene: TRBV7-2
d_gene: TRBD2

CDR3nt: TGTGCCAGCAGCTTTTTACAAGGGGTCCACAATGAGCGGTTCTTC
CDR3aa: CASSFLQGVHNERFF
j_gene: TRBJ2-1
abundance: -
v_gene: TRBV5-6
d_gene: -

CDR3nt: TGCGCCAGCAGCTTGGCTTTCTACTCGACCGAGCAGTACTTC
CDR3aa: CASSLAFYSTEQYF
j_gene: TRBJ2-7
abundance: -
v_gene: TRBV5-1
d_gene: -

CDR3nt: TGTGCCAGCAGCTCCTGGATTGGAGTTGGCGAGCAGTACTTC
CDR3aa: CASSSWIGVGEQYF
j_gene: TRBJ2-7
abundance: -
v_gene: TRBV7-6
d_gene: -

CDR3nt: TGTGCCAGCAGTGAAGGGTTCCGAGTCTCAGCCGGGTTCTTC
CDR3aa: CASSEGFRVSAGFF
j_gene: TRBJ2-1
abundance: -
v_gene: TRBV6-1
d_gene: -

CDR3nt: TGTGCCACCAGCTACCGTGCGGACTCGCAGTACTTC
CDR3aa: CATSYRADSQYF
j_gene: TRBJ2-5
abundance: -
v_gene: TRBV7-9
d_gene: -

CDR3nt: TGCGCCAGCAAAGACAGGGGGCCCTACGAGCAGTACTTC
CDR3aa: CASKDRGPYEQYF
j_gene: TRBJ2-7
abundance: -
v_gene: TRBV5-1
d_gene: TRBD1

CDR3nt: TGTGCCACCAGCGTTGGGACAGATTACACCGGGGAGCTGTTTTTT
CDR3aa: CATSVGTDYTGELFF
j_gene: TRBJ2-2
abundance: few
v_gene: TRBV15
d_gene: TRBD1

CDR3nt: TGTGCCAGCAGCCAACTACAGGGAGACCAAGAGACCCAGTACTTC
CDR3aa: CASSQLQGDQETQYF
j_gene: TRBJ2-5
abundance: -
v_gene: TRBV3-1
d_gene: -

CDR3nt: TGTGCCAGCAGCCCCGGGACTAGCCTCGATGAGCAGTTCTTC
CDR3aa: CASSPGTSLDEQFF
j_gene: TRBJ2-1
abundance: few
v_gene: TRBV7-9
d_gene: TRBD2

CDR3nt: TGTGCCAGCAGCTGGGCGGGGGAAGAGAATGAGCAGTTCTTC
CDR3aa: CASSWAGEENEQFF
j_gene: TRBJ2-1
abundance: few
v_gene: TRBV13
d_gene: TRBD2

CDR3nt: TGCAGTGCTAGAGAATACCAGGGCTACGAGCAGTACTTC
CDR3aa: CSAREYQGYEQYF
j_gene: TRBJ2-7
abundance: -
v_gene: TRBV20-1
d_gene: -

CDR3nt: TGTGCCAGCAGCTTAGCGCGTGCGGGGGGGCCCGGGGAGCTGTTTTTT
CDR3aa: CASSLARAGGPGELFF
j_gene: TRBJ2-2
abundance: -
v_gene: TRBV7-8
d_gene: TRBD2

CDR3nt: TGCAGTGCTAGAGAGACAGCCTACGAGCAGTACTTC
CDR3aa: CSARETAYEQYF
j_gene: TRBJ2-7
abundance: few
v_gene: TRBV20-1
d_gene: -

CDR3nt: TGTGCCAGCAGCCAAGAGACAGCCTCCTACGAGCAGTACTTC
CDR3aa: CASSQETASYEQYF
j_gene: TRBJ2-7
abundance: few
v_gene: TRBV3-1
d_gene: -

CDR3nt: TGTGCCAGCAGCCAAGCGGGTGGGACAGACTTCTACGAGCAGTACTTC
CDR3aa: CASSQAGGTDFYEQYF
j_gene: TRBJ2-7
abundance: few
v_gene: TRBV4-2
d_gene: TRBD1

CDR3nt: TGTGCTAGTGGCGATACCGACAGGGGGCCCTATGATGGCTACACCTTC
CDR3aa: CASGDTDRGPYDGYTF
j_gene: TRBJ1-2
abundance: few
v_gene: TRBV12-5
d_gene: TRBD1

CDR3nt: TGCAGCGTTGGAGGGGGTGGTCAGCCCCAGCATTTT
CDR3aa: CSVGGGGQPQHF
j_gene: TRBJ1-5
abundance: -
v_gene: TRBV29-1
d_gene: -

CDR3nt: TGTGCCATCAGCCAAGATTTATCGACGAACACTGAAGCTTTCTTT
CDR3aa: CAISQDLSTNTEAFF
j_gene: TRBJ1-1
abundance: -
v_gene: TRBV10-3
d_gene: -

CDR3nt: TGTGCCAGCAGCCCGCGGGGAACTAGCGTTTACAATGAGCAGTTCTTC
CDR3aa: CASSPRGTSVYNEQFF
j_gene: TRBJ2-1
abundance: -
v_gene: TRBV3-1
d_gene: TRBD2

CDR3nt: TGTGCCAGCAGCCTCGTACTGGGTGGTCTTATCACTGAAGCTTTCTTT
CDR3aa: CASSLVLGGLITEAFF
j_gene: TRBJ1-1
abundance: -
v_gene: TRBV7-3
d_gene: -

CDR3nt: TGTGCCAGCAGTTCGGGACTCCGGGGCAATGAGCAGTTCTTC
CDR3aa: CASSSGLRGNEQFF
j_gene: TRBJ2-1
abundance: -
v_gene: TRBV12-3/TRBV12-4
d_gene: -

CDR3nt: TGTGCCAGCAGTGAGGAGGGGGCGCTCACTGAAGCTTTCTTT
CDR3aa: CASSEEGALTEAFF
j_gene: TRBJ1-1
abundance: few
v_gene: TRBV2
d_gene: TRBD1

CDR3nt: TGTGCCAGCAGGTCCGGGACTGGGACCTACGAGCAGTACTTC
CDR3aa: CASRSGTGTYEQYF
j_gene: TRBJ2-7
abundance: few
v_gene: TRBV28
d_gene: -

CDR3nt: TGTGCCAGCAGTGTAACCCCGAGAAACACTGAAGCTTTCTTT
CDR3aa: CASSVTPRNTEAFF
j_gene: TRBJ1-1
abundance: few
v_gene: TRBV6-5
d_gene: -

CDR3nt: TGTGCCAGCAGTGTGGGGGCGAATGGGATCACAGATACGCAGTATTTT
CDR3aa: CASSVGANGITDTQYF
j_gene: TRBJ2-3
abundance: few
v_gene: TRBV12-3/TRBV12-4
d_gene: -

CDR3nt: TGTGCTAGTGGTTTGGTAGAATACGGGGACGATGAGCAGTTCTTC
CDR3aa: CASGLVEYGDDEQFF
j_gene: TRBJ2-1
abundance: few
v_gene: TRBV12-5
d_gene: -

CDR3nt: TGTGCCAGCAGCATCCGGGCCGGCTGGACCTACGAGCAGTACTTC
CDR3aa: CASSIRAGWTYEQYF
j_gene: TRBJ2-7
abundance: few
v_gene: TRBV7-2
d_gene: -

CDR3nt: TGTGCCAGCAGCGACGACCCTCGATCCTACAATGAGCAGTTCTTC
CDR3aa: CASSDDPRSYNEQFF
j_gene: TRBJ2-1
abundance: -
v_gene: TRBV11-1
d_gene: -

CDR3nt: TGTGCCAGCAGTATGGGGGGCGGGAGCAGTACGCAGTATTTT
CDR3aa: CASSMGGGSSTQYF
j_gene: TRBJ2-3
abundance: -
v_gene: TRBV12-3/TRBV12-4
d_gene: -

CDR3nt: TGCAGTGCTAGGGGATGGGAGCTTGAGACCCAGTACTTC
CDR3aa: CSARGWELETQYF
j_gene: TRBJ2-5
abundance: -
v_gene: TRBV20-1
d_gene: -

CDR3nt: TGTGCCAGCAGCAGATACGGGACTAGCAATTCCGGGGAGCTGTTTTTT
CDR3aa: CASSRYGTSNSGELFF
j_gene: TRBJ2-2
abundance: -
v_gene: TRBV7-2
d_gene: TRBD2

CDR3nt: TGTGCCAGCAGCCCTACTTTCTTC
CDR3aa: CASSPTFF
j_gene: TRBJ2-5
abundance: -
v_gene: TRBV11-2
d_gene: -

CDR3nt: TGTGCCAGCAGCTTTACGGGGGCGGAAGAGACCCAGTACTTC
CDR3aa: CASSFTGAEETQYF
j_gene: TRBJ2-5
abundance: -
v_gene: TRBV7-2
d_gene: -

CDR3nt: TGTGCCAGCGGGGGGAACGGACAGGGAGGGTACGAGCAGTACTTC
CDR3aa: CASGGNGQGGYEQYF
j_gene: TRBJ2-7
abundance: -
v_gene: TRBV12-3/TRBV12-4
d_gene: -

CDR3nt: TGTGCCAGCAGCCCCCTTCCCAACTATGGCTACACCTTC
CDR3aa: CASSPLPNYGYTF
j_gene: TRBJ1-2
abundance: few
v_gene: TRBV7-8
d_gene: -

CDR3nt: TGTGCCAGCAGCGTATCCCCAGGGACTGGGTACAATGAGCAGTTCTTC
CDR3aa: CASSVSPGTGYNEQFF
j_gene: TRBJ2-1
abundance: few
v_gene: TRBV9
d_gene: -

CDR3nt: TGTGCCAGCAGCTTAGATTGGACACTCAACTACGAGCAGTACTTC
CDR3aa: CASSLDWTLNYEQYF
j_gene: TRBJ2-7
abundance: few
v_gene: TRBV7-8
d_gene: -